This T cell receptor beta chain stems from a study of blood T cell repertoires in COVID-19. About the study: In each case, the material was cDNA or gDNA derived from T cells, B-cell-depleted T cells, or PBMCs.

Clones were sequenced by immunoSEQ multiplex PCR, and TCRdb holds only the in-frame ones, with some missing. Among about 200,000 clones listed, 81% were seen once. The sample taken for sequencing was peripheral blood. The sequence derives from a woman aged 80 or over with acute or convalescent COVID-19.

CDR3 DNA sequence: TGTGCCAGCAGTTCACACCAGAACACTGAAGCTTTCTTT. The encoded protein is CASSSHQNTEAFF. This rearrangement joins TRBV12-3 or TRBV12-4 to TRBJ1-1; D unclear. The CDR3 runs to 13 residues. V gave up 4 bases and J gave up 1 base, with 7 bases separating them.